This passage covers 29 T cell receptor beta chains from one sample sequenced in a study of early T cells in non-severe SARS-CoV-2 infection. Using its own MiXCR run on the 5' RACE reads, TCRdb lists one record per CDR3 protein. This sample has about 28,000 distinct CDR3 sequences, with approximately 6.4% found just once. The material sequenced was whole blood, taken at baseline. Source of these receptors: an adult who was a healthcare worker with PCR-confirmed SARS-CoV-2 infection or an uninfected control (not recorded which).

This clonotype was observed many times. The V gene is TRBV5-1, the J gene TRBJ1-1, with D perhaps matching TRBD1 (5 bases). CDR3 length: 12 residues. Germline CDR1 reads SGHRS; CDR2 reads YFSETQ. V was pared by 5 bases and J by 4 bases, with 9 bases between. The chain's CDR3 is CASSPDSTEAFF. CDR3 nucleotide sequence: TGCGCCAGCAGTCCTGACAGCACTGAAGCTTTCTTT.

This clonotype was counted ten times or more. The chain recombines TRBV12-3 or TRBV12-4 with TRBJ1-1, with D perhaps matching TRBD1 (5 bases). With 0 bases removed from V and 10 bases from J, the gap between germline ends came to 12 bases. The CDR3 contains 13 residues. CDR3: CASSLAQGGRAFF. CDR3 bases: TGTGCCAGCAGTTTAGCGCAGGGCGGGCGAGCTTTCTTT.

There are many counts of this clonotype. V and J are TRBV12-3 or TRBV12-4 and TRBJ2-3; the match to TRBD1 covers 8 bases. The CDR3 loop spans 13 amino acids. V lost 6 bases to trimming and J lost 3 bases; unmatched junction nucleotides: 2. DNA for the CDR3: TGTGCCAGCAGAACAGGGGGAACAGATACGCAGTATTTT. Translated, it gives CASRTGGTDTQYF.

This clonotype was counted at least ten times. Relative to the germline gene, one junction end is altered; a read error may explain this. The chain carries TRBV7-7 and TRBJ2-5; D assignment may be TRBD1 or TRBD2 (5 bases each). This CDR3 has 16 residues. Germline V gene lookup returns CDR1 SSHAT and CDR2 FNYEAQ (reference sequence). The CDR3 loop reads CASSLAPGTEKETQYF. In DNA form, the CDR3 reads TGTGCTAGCAGCTTAGCACCCGGGACGGAGAAAGAGACCCAGTACTTC.

In its sample, this clonotype was seen many times. V is TRBV4-3 and J is TRBJ2-6; no reliable D call. This CDR3 spans 16 amino acids. Germline CDR1 and CDR2: LGHNA and YSLEER. V shed 0 bases and J shed 0 bases, with 6 bases lying between them. This chain's CDR3 is CASSQDPYSGANVLTF. In DNA form, the CDR3 reads TGCGCCAGCAGCCAAGACCCCTACTCTGGGGCCAACGTCCTGACTTTC.

This clonotype was observed many times. The chain links TRBV12-5 to TRBJ1-5, with 7 bases aligning to TRBD1. CDR3 length equals 17 residues. Germline V gene sequence: CDR1 LGHNT, CDR2 FRNRAP. V was pared by 2 bases and J by 0 bases, with 7 bases of the junction left unmatched. CDR3 DNA sequence: TGTGCTAGTGGTTTGACCACAGGGGCGCCTAGCAATCAGCCCCAGCATTTT. Translating it yields CASGLTTGAPSNQPQHF. The whole variable domain, remainder taken from reference TRBV12-5 and TRBJ1-5, is DARVTQTPRHKVTEMGQEVTMRCQPILGHNTVFWYRQTMMQGLELLAYFRNRAPLDDSGMPKDRFSAEMPDATLATLKIQPSEPRDSAVYFCASGLTTGAPSNQPQHFGDGTRLSIL.

This clonotype has a count of ten or more. The V call is TRBV12-3 or TRBV12-4, the J call TRBJ1-5; 8 bases match TRBD1. V shed 6 bases and J 3 bases; nucleotides not matched to a gene: 4. The CDR3 is 14 residues long. The CDR3 spells CASSRTGTNQPQHF. Written as DNA, the CDR3 is TGTGCCAGCAGCCGGACAGGGACCAATCAGCCCCAGCATTTT.

Many counts were recorded for this clonotype. This chain links TRBV5-6 with TRBJ2-1, with TRBD2 identical over 13 bases. V lost 0 bases to trimming and J lost 9 bases; unmatched junction nucleotides: 0. CDR3 length: 14 amino acids. Germline assignment: CDR1 SGHDT and CDR2 YYEEEE. Written as DNA, the CDR3 is TGTGCCAGCAGCTTGGGGACTAGCGGGGGTGAGCAGTTCTTC. This encodes CASSLGTSGGEQFF.

This clonotype was observed many times. The gene calls are TRBV19 and TRBJ2-6; D is possibly TRBD1 (7 bases). This CDR3 has 18 residues. Deletions cut 6 bases from V and 1 base from J, with 19 bases between. Germline-derived CDR1 and CDR2 are LNHDA and SQIVND (reference sequence). The CDR3 protein is CASRANAQGGSGANVLTF. CDR3 in DNA: TGTGCCAGTAGAGCCAATGCGCAGGGGGGTTCTGGGGCCAACGTCCTGACTTTC.

This clonotype came up many times. This chain connects TRBV29-1 to TRBJ2-7, with D possibly matching TRBD1 (6 bases). There are 13 residues in the CDR3. The germline CDR1 and CDR2 sequences are SQVTM and ANQGSEA. The V gene lost 7 bases and the J gene lost 3 bases, with 16 bases spanning the gap. CDR3 residues: CSARDNWNYEQYF. CDR3 nucleotides: TGCAGCGCTCGGGACAACTGGAACTACGAGCAGTACTTC.

This clonotype has at least ten counts. V gene TRBV18 combines with J gene TRBJ2-2; the match to TRBD2 covers 9 bases. Germline assignment: CDR1 KGHSH and CDR2 LQKENI. Trimming at V came to 3 bases and at J to 3 bases, leaving 2 bases not matched to a gene. The CDR3 covers 15 residues. CDR3 sequence reads: CASSPLAGHTGELFF. The CDR3 bases are TGTGCCAGCTCACCTCTAGCGGGACACACCGGGGAGCTGTTTTTT. Looking up the rest from reference TRBV18 and TRBJ2-2 gives the full variable domain: NAGVMQNPRHLVRRRGQEARLRCSPMKGHSHVYWYRQLPEEGLKFMVYLQKENIIDESGMPKERFSAEFPKEGPSILRIQQVVRGDSAAYFCASSPLAGHTGELFFGEGSRLTVL.

This clonotype has a count of ten or more. The J gene is TRBJ2-1, the V gene TRBV20-1, with D perhaps being TRBD1 or TRBD2 (6 bases each). The V and J ends lost 3 bases and 6 bases respectively, with 18 bases between them. The CDR3 is 15 residues long. Per germline, CDR1 DFQATT and CDR2 SNEGSKA (reference sequence). The CDR3 DNA reads as TGCAGTGCTAGTGAAGGAGGGGGAGAGGTCAATGAGCAGTTCTTC. Residues: CSASEGGGEVNEQFF.

This clonotype was detected many times. The V and J genes are TRBV20-1 and TRBJ2-1; 10 bases match TRBD2. V was pared by 6 bases and J by 5 bases, with 4 bases of the junction left unmatched. CDR3 length: 13 amino acids. From germline, CDR1 is DFQATT and CDR2 SNEGSKA (reference sequence). The CDR3: CSAPGLANNEQFF. CDR3 sequence (DNA): TGCAGTGCCCCGGGACTAGCGAACAATGAGCAGTTCTTC.

This clonotype was seen a few times. The genes are TRBV4-2 and TRBJ2-1; no clear D. From germline, CDR1 is LGHNA and CDR2 YNFKEQ. V lost 0 bases to trimming and J lost 8 bases, with 14 bases between them. The CDR3 sequence is 15 residues long. This CDR3 is CASSQDLTNFDEQFF. CDR3 nucleotides: TGTGCCAGCAGCCAAGATTTGACAAACTTCGATGAGCAGTTCTTC.

In DNA form, the CDR3 reads TGTGCCAGCAGCCAAGCGGGGGGAGTCTACGAGCAGTACTTC. It specifies CASSQAGGVYEQYF. The chain employs TRBV14 and TRBJ2-7; 7 bases line up with TRBD2. Germline V lookup: CDR1 SGHDN, CDR2 FVKESK. The CDR3 spans 14 residues. Trimming removed 1 base from V and 3 bases from J; junction bases left unmatched: 3.

This clonotype turned up a few times. The chain links TRBV5-6 to TRBJ1-1; D call uncertain. Germline CDR1 SGHDT, CDR2 YYEEEE. V lost 2 bases and J lost 2, with 13 bases in between. CDR3 length: 15 amino acids. The CDR3 DNA is TGTGCCAGCAGCTTCTCAAGTTGGTCAAACACTGAAGCTTTCTTT. It yields the protein CASSFSSWSNTEAFF.

This clonotype was detected ten times or more. The rearrangement links TRBV12-3 or TRBV12-4 to TRBJ2-3; D may be TRBD1 or TRBD2 (6 bases each). The CDR3 has 14 residues. The ends were cut back, 10 bases at V and 4 bases at J, with 18 bases in the middle. The CDR3 bases are TGTGCCACCTCCCCCCACAGGGAGGCAGATACGCAGTATTTT. Translating it yields CATSPHREADTQYF.

The chain recombines TRBV5-1 with TRBJ2-3, with 7 nucleotides matching TRBD1. Germline CDR1 reads SGHRS; CDR2 reads YFSETQ. This CDR3 has 15 amino acids. J gave up 0 bases and V 4 bases, and 5 bases lay outside the gene matches. In DNA form, the CDR3 reads TGCGCCAGCAGCCCGGGACAGACTAGCACAGATACGCAGTATTTT. It codes for CASSPGQTSTDTQYF.

Only a few counts were recorded for this clonotype. This chain joins TRBV29-1 and TRBJ1-1, with TRBD1 as a possible D gene (6 bases). Deletions cut 5 bases from V and 0 bases from J, with 10 bases between. CDR1 SQVTM and CDR2 ANQGSEA come from the germline V gene. The CDR3 spans 13 residues. The CDR3 loop reads CSVSDSLNTEAFF. The DNA for the CDR3 is TGCAGCGTTTCGGACAGCTTGAACACTGAAGCTTTCTTT.

This clonotype was detected many times. This chain connects TRBV12-3 or TRBV12-4 to TRBJ2-7, with 7 bases that match TRBD1. The CDR3 extends over 13 amino acids. With 6 bases clipped from V and 4 bases from J, the junction kept 6 bases outside the gene matches. The CDR3 nucleotides read TGTGCCAGCAGCCGACAGGGTCGGTACGAGCAGTACTTC. Its protein is CASSRQGRYEQYF.

This clonotype occurred many times. This chain links TRBV12-3 or TRBV12-4 with TRBJ2-2; 8 nucleotides align to TRBD1. The CDR3 runs 15 residues. Losses at the gene ends were 5 bases for V and 3 bases for J; bases not matched to a gene: 5. As DNA, the CDR3 is TGTGCCAGCAGTGGGACAGGTCGACACACCGGGGAGCTGTTTTTT. It yields the protein CASSGTGRHTGELFF.

In regard to this clonotype: This clone may be a read error of a much larger clone one base away. Because it lacks the conserved phenylalanine or tryptophan at the end, this CDR3 is likely a read error. V usage is TRBV20-1 and J usage is TRBJ1-5, with D possibly matching TRBD1 (6 bases). Germline V gene data show CDR1 as DFQATT and CDR2 as SNEGSKA (reference sequence). The V end lost 0 bases, the J end lost 5 bases, and 11 bases lay between the germline ends. The CDR3 spans 14 residues. The DNA of the CDR3 is TGCAGTGCTAGAGAACAGGGACGGGATCAGCCCCAGCATTTG. Translated, it gives CSAREQGRDQPQHL.

This clonotype showed up many times. The chain has TRBV20-1 and TRBJ1-1; no clear D. This CDR3 contains 12 residues. With 3 bases removed from V and 5 bases from J, the gap between germline ends came to 10 bases. From germline, CDR1 is DFQATT and CDR2 SNEGSKA (reference sequence). The CDR3 region is CSARFGDTEAFF. The CDR3 bases are TGCAGTGCTAGGTTCGGGGATACTGAAGCTTTCTTT.

This clonotype was counted many times. The chain couples TRBV7-2 to TRBJ2-5, with D perhaps matching TRBD2 (6 bases). CDR1 is SGHTA, CDR2 FQGNSA, per germline. Between the trimmed V and J ends, which lost 2 bases and 1 base, there was a span of 8 bases. The CDR3 is 14 amino acids. The CDR3 region has the DNA TGTGCCAGCAGCTTATCTAGCGCCCAAGAGACCCAGTACTTC. Translation gives CASSLSSAQETQYF.

This clonotype was detected ten times or more. The chain couples TRBV13 to TRBJ2-3; TRBD1 matches 10 bases. Unmatched junction bases numbered 13, after V lost 6 bases and J lost 4 bases. Per the germline V gene, CDR1 is PRHDT and CDR2 is FYEKMQ (reference sequence). The CDR3 has 17 residues. CDR3 residues: CASSSPQDRGMADTQYF. In DNA form, the CDR3 reads TGTGCCAGCAGTAGTCCGCAGGACAGGGGGATGGCAGATACGCAGTATTTT.

This clonotype occurred many times. The chain employs TRBV2 and TRBJ2-7; D is undetermined. Germline V gives CDR1 SNHLY, CDR2 FYNNEI. Trimming left V 4 bases short and J 3 bases short, with 10 bases between. The CDR3 covers 13 residues. CDR3 sequence: CASSGGTYYEQYF. The CDR3 DNA sequence: TGTGCCAGCAGTGGAGGAACCTACTACGAGCAGTACTTC.

The V gene is TRBV21-1, the J gene TRBJ2-3. TRBV21-1 is marked as a pseudogene. The CDR3 totals 16 residues. In DNA form, the CDR3 reads TGTGCCAGCAGCAATCCGAAGCGTCCTAGCACAGATACGCAGTATTTT. Protein: CASSNPKRPSTDTQYF.

This clonotype came up many times. The chain recombines TRBV7-3 with TRBJ2-1; D is perhaps TRBD2 (6 bases). The V gene lost 5 bases and the J gene lost 0 bases, with 11 bases spanning the gap. Germline V lookup: CDR1 SGHTA, CDR2 FQGTGA. The CDR3 loop spans 15 amino acids. The CDR3 loop is CASSQAGYSYNEQFF. The CDR3, as DNA: TGTGCCAGCAGCCAAGCGGGTTACTCCTACAATGAGCAGTTCTTC.

This clonotype was counted only a few times. The V and J genes are TRBV7-3 and TRBJ2-3; a weak D match, TRBD2 (5 bases). There are 16 residues in the CDR3. The V gene lost 5 bases and the J gene lost 3 bases, with 18 bases spanning the gap. The germline V gene has CDR1 SGHTA and CDR2 FQGTGA. The CDR3: CASSTGLNRMTDTQYF. CDR3 nucleotide sequence: TGTGCCAGCAGCACCGGACTGAATCGTATGACAGATACGCAGTATTTT.